This T cell receptor (beta chain) was recovered during a study of shared clonotypes between healthy human individuals. Study findings and constraints: Naive CD4 clonotypes overlapped across a handful of donors at around 5%. Among non-shared clonotypes, generation probabilities were lower than among those shared by all four donors.

The CDR3 runs to 14 residues. Germline loops: CDR1 SEHNR, CDR2 FQNEAQ (reference sequence). V was clipped by 1 base and J by 5 bases, with 9 bases between them. Repertoires were generated with immunoSEQ multiplex PCR, while TCRdb's copy carries only in-frame clones and drops some. The sample has over 2 million clones; approximately 94% are singletons. This clone was detected once. Its cognate antigen is unknown. Naive CD8 cells lacked CD45RO and underwent positive selection for CCR7, leaving out terminally differentiated effector memory CD45RA+ cells. This clonotype was obtained from a man between 18 and 29 years old in good health. Sequencing was carried out using naive CD8+ T cells sorted from blood. The chain employs TRBV7-9 and TRBJ1-5; D might be TRBD1 (6 bases). The CDR3 DNA reads TGTGCCAGCAGCTTAGGCGGGGGGCATCAGCCCCAGCATTTT. Its protein product is CASSLGGGHQPQHF.